This is a list of T cell receptor beta chains from one sample in a study of cytomegalovirus exposure and HLA in healthy donors. Libraries were prepared by immunoSEQ multiplex PCR; TCRdb keeps only in-frame clonotypes and omits some of them. The top ten clones hold less than 8% of a sample with around 90,000 clones, about 85% of them seen once. Sequenced sample: PBMCs. The receptors derive from a man aged 40-50 years in good health and CMV-seropositive. Both conserved end residues are part of each CDR3. The D gene is left open where the match is weak. Not all rows give a size; the values are once, few, many and, for expanded clones, a class.

size: NA; V: TRBV5-1; D: TRBD1; J: TRBJ1-4; CDR3: CASSSGQINEKLFF; DNA: TGCGCCAGCAGCTCGGGACAGATTAATGAAAAACTGTTTTTT
size: NA; V: TRBV5-4; D: NA; J: TRBJ2-7; CDR3: CASSPEYGGYEQYF; DNA: TGTGCCAGCAGCCCCGAGTATGGGGGGTACGAGCAGTACTTC
size: NA; V: TRBV11-2; D: NA; J: TRBJ2-7; CDR3: CASSPDFYEQYF; DNA: TGTGCCAGCAGCCCCGACTTCTACGAGCAGTACTTC
size: NA; V: TRBV7-9; D: TRBD2; J: TRBJ2-1; CDR3: CASSVPSGRASNEQFF; DNA: TGTGCCAGCAGCGTCCCCAGCGGGAGGGCTTCCAATGAGCAGTTCTTC
size: NA; V: TRBV19; D: TRBD2; J: TRBJ2-7; CDR3: CASSITTTSSGRKDEQYF; DNA: TGTGCCAGTAGCATAACAACGACCTCTAGCGGGAGGAAAGACGAGCAGTACTTC
size: NA; V: TRBV28; D: TRBD1; J: TRBJ2-7; CDR3: CASRRQGSEQYF; DNA: TGTGCCAGCAGGCGACAGGGGAGCGAGCAGTACTTC
size: NA; V: TRBV5-1; D: NA; J: TRBJ1-6; CDR3: CASSTDSRNSPLHF; DNA: TGCGCCAGCAGCACGGACAGTAGGAATTCACCCCTCCACTTT
size: NA; V: TRBV6-6; D: NA; J: TRBJ1-5; CDR3: CASSPQGPNQPQHF; DNA: TGTGCCAGCAGTCCACAGGGACCGAATCAGCCCCAGCATTTT
size: few; V: TRBV12-5; D: NA; J: TRBJ2-5; CDR3: CASGYRFQETQYF; DNA: TGTGCTAGCGGGTACCGATTTCAAGAGACCCAGTACTTC
size: NA; V: TRBV5-4; D: TRBD2; J: TRBJ2-3; CDR3: CASSLQAGRTDTQYF; DNA: TGTGCCAGCAGCTTGCAAGCGGGGCGGACAGATACGCAGTATTTT
size: NA; V: TRBV2; D: TRBD2; J: TRBJ2-5; CDR3: CASRTAGARGQETQYF; DNA: TGTGCCAGCAGGACAGCGGGGGCCCGGGGTCAAGAGACCCAGTACTTC
size: NA; V: TRBV18; D: TRBD2; J: TRBJ2-1; CDR3: CASSPRLADSYNEQFF; DNA: TGTGCCAGCTCACCAAGGCTAGCGGATTCCTACAATGAGCAGTTCTTC